The 8 T cell receptor beta chains below all came from one sample that was sequenced in a study of shared clonotypes between healthy human individuals. As defined, naive CD8 cells were CD45RO-negative and positively selected for CCR7, with terminally differentiated effector memory CD45RA+ cells excluded. This table comes from immunoSEQ multiplex PCR, and its TCRdb copy is limited to in-frame clones, with some not included. The sample lists millions of clones, about 95% occurring once. The specimen was naive CD8+ T cells sorted from blood. These receptors all come from a man aged 18 to 30 in good health.

This clone was found once. V is TRBV5-6 and J is TRBJ1-2; D gene unclear. V was trimmed by 4 bases and J by 10 bases, leaving 20 bases between them. This CDR3 contains 14 residues. Germline V gene sequence: CDR1 SGHDT, CDR2 YYEEEE. The CDR3 region has the DNA TGTGCCAGCAGCCTTCAACCGACCGTAGACGTCTACACCTTC. This sequence encodes CASSLQPTVDVYTF.

The V call is TRBV4-3, the J call TRBJ1-2; 7 positions agree with TRBD1. Losses at the gene ends were 0 bases for V and 3 bases for J; bases not matched to a gene: 7. This CDR3 region has 16 residues. CDR1 and CDR2 (germline): LGHNA, YSLEER. The CDR3 DNA is TGCGCCAGCAGCCAAGATCGTGAAGGGGGCTACTATGGCTACACCTTC. Encoded protein: CASSQDREGGYYGYTF.

V is TRBV5-1 and J is TRBJ2-7; 11 bases map to TRBD2. Unmatched junction bases numbered 5, after V lost 7 bases and J lost 2 bases. Germline V gene sequence: CDR1 SGHRS, CDR2 YFSETQ. The CDR3 contains 14 residues. Here the CDR3 reads CASRLAGRAYEQYF. The DNA for the CDR3 is TGCGCCAGCCGACTAGCGGGGAGAGCCTACGAGCAGTACTTC.

V gene TRBV5-4 combines with J gene TRBJ1-2; TRBD1 aligns across 7 bases. This CDR3 spans 13 amino acids. The J segment lost 8 bases and the V segment lost 6 bases, leaving 10 bases of the junction unmatched. The germline V gene encodes CDR1 SGHNT and CDR2 YYREEE (reference sequence). CDR3: CASTSGGTGGYTF. In DNA, the CDR3 is TGTGCCAGCACCTCAGGGGGGACTGGGGGCTACACCTTC.

The gene calls are TRBV28 and TRBJ2-7; 7 bases map to TRBD1. The CDR3 has 14 residues. V dropped 7 bases and J dropped 2; count of bases not matched to a gene: 8. In germline, CDR1 is MDHEN, CDR2 SYDVKM. CDR3 region: CASTAAGGTYEQYF. Here the CDR3 DNA reads TGTGCCAGCACCGCCGCAGGGGGTACCTACGAGCAGTACTTC.

This chain joins TRBV14 and TRBJ2-2; D is undetermined. Trimming cost V 6 bases and J 7 bases, with 6 bases left between them. Germline CDR1 is SGHDN and CDR2 is FVKESK. This CDR3 has 11 residues. CDR3: CASSVGGELFF. The CDR3 nucleotides read TGTGCCAGCAGTGTCGGCGGGGAGCTGTTTTTT.

The chain couples TRBV29-1 to TRBJ2-3; TRBD1 aligns across 7 bases. This CDR3 is built from 13 residues. Per the germline V gene, CDR1 is SQVTM and CDR2 is ANQGSEA. J gave up 4 bases and V 4 bases, and 5 bases lay outside the gene matches. The CDR3 loop is CSVATGSADTQYF. CDR3 coding DNA: TGCAGCGTTGCGACAGGGAGCGCAGATACGCAGTATTTT.

This clone was detected once. This chain connects TRBV5-1 to TRBJ2-2, with D possibly matching TRBD1 (5 bases). Trimming shortened V by 2 bases and J by 6 bases, and 8 bases separated the two germline ends. CDR3 length equals 13 residues. Germline CDR1 and CDR2: SGHRS and YFSETQ. The CDR3 protein is CASSLQVSGELFF. DNA for the CDR3: TGCGCCAGCAGCTTACAGGTCTCCGGGGAGCTGTTTTTT. The variable domain in full, with the rest retrieved from reference TRBV5-1 and TRBJ2-2, is KAGVTQTPRYLIKTRGQQVTLSCSPISGHRSVSWYQQTPGQGLQFLFEYFSETQRNKGNFPGRFSGRQFSNSRSEMNVSTLELGDSALYLCASSLQVSGELFFGEGSRLTVL.